The present TCR beta chain was sequenced within a study of T-cell reconstitution after alpha-beta-depleted transplantation in children. Study outcomes and limitations: It was reported that alpha-beta T cells came from several hundred expanded graft clones (about two months after transplant).

This clonotype showed up many times. As yet, its antigen is unknown. Researchers prepared the TCRbeta library using unique molecular identifiers, the study reports. TCRdb reprocessed the PCR reads via MiXCR and lists one record per CDR3 protein. The profile shows over 400,000 distinct CDR3 sequences, over 40% of them singletons. The CDR3 runs 15 residues. Unmatched junction bases numbered 6, after V lost 4 bases and J lost 0 bases. From germline, CDR1 is MGHRA and CDR2 YSYEKL. The V and J genes are TRBV4-1 and TRBJ2-7; 7 positions match TRBD1. This clonotype originated in a girl aged 2-15 years with aplastic anemia, due to receive a stem cell transplant. The specimen was PBMCs, collected before TCRalphabeta/CD19-depleted stem cell transplant. Here the CDR3 DNA reads TGCGCCAGCAGCCCGGGGACAGTGAGCTCCTACGAGCAGTACTTC. Translated: CASSPGTVSSYEQYF.